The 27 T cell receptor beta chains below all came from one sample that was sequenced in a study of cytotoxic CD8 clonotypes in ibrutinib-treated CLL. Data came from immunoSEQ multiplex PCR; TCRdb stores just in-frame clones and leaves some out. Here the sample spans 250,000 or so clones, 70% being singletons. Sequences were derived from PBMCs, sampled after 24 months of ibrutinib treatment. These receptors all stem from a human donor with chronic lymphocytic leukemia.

The CDR3 region has the DNA TGTGCCAGCAGCTTAAACGGGGACAGGGGAAACACTGAAGCTTTCTTT. Its translation is CASSLNGDRGNTEAFF. This chain links TRBV7-3 with TRBJ1-1; 10 bases are shared with TRBD1. Germline loops: CDR1 SGHTA, CDR2 FQGTGA. The CDR3 is made up of 16 amino acids. V lost 1 base, J lost 2 bases, and 4 bases stayed unmatched.

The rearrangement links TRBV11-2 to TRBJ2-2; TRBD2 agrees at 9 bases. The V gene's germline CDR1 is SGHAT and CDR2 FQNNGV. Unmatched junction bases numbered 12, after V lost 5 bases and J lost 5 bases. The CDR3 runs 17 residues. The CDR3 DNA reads TGTGCCAGCAGCCTCCTGACGAGGAGCGGGAGGACCGGGGAGCTGTTTTTT. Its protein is CASSLLTRSGRTGELFF.

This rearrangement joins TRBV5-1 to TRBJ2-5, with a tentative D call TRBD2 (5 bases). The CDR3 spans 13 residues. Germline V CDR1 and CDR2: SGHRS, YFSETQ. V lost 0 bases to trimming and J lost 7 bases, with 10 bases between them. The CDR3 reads CASSLDAGGTQYF. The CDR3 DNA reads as TGCGCCAGCAGCTTGGACGCGGGCGGGACCCAGTACTTC.

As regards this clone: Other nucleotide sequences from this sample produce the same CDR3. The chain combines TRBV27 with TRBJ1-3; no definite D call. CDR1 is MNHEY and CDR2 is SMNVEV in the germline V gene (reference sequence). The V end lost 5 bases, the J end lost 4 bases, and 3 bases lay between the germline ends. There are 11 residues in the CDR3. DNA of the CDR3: TGTGCCAGCAGTCGAGGAAACACCATATATTTT. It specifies CASSRGNTIYF.

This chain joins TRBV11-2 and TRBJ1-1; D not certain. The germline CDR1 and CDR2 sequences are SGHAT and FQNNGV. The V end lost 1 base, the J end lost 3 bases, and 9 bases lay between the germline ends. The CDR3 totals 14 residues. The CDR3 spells CASSLAGTDTEAFF. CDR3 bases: TGTGCCAGCAGCTTAGCCGGCACCGACACTGAAGCTTTCTTT. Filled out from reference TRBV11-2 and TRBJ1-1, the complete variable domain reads EAGVAQSPRYKIIEKRQSVAFWCNPISGHATLYWYQQILGQGPKLLIQFQNNGVVDDSQLPKDRFSAERLKGVDSTLKIQPAKLEDSAVYLCASSLAGTDTEAFFGQGTRLTVV.

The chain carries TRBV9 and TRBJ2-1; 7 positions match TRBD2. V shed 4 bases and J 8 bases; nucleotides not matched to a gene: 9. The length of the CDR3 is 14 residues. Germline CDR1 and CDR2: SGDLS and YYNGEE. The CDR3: CASSPGGSGDEQFF. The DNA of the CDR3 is TGTGCCAGCAGCCCAGGTGGGAGCGGGGATGAGCAGTTCTTC.

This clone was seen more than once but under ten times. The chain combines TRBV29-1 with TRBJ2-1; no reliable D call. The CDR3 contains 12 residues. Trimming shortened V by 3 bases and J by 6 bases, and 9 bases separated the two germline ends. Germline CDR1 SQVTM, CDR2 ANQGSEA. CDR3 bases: TGCAGCGTTGATTTGGCCCGCAATGAGCAGTTCTTC. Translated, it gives CSVDLARNEQFF.

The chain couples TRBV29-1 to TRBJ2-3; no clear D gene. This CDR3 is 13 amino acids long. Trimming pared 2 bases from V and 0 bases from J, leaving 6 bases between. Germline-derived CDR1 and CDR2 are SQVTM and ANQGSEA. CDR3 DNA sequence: TGCAGCGTTGAAATGGGAAGCACAGATACGCAGTATTTT. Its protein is CSVEMGSTDTQYF.

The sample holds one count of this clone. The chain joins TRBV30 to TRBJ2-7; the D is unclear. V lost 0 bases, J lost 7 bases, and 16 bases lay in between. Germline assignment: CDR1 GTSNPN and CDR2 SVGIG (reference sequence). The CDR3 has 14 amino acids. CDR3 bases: TGTGCCTGGAGTGTAGGTTCCGGACCGGAAGAGCAGTACTTC. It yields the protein CAWSVGSGPEEQYF.

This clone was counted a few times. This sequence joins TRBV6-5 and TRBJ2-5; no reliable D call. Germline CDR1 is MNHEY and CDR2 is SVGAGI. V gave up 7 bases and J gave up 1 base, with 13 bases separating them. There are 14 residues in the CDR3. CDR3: CASTDPRTQETQYF. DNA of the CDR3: TGTGCCAGCACCGACCCCAGGACCCAAGAGACCCAGTACTTC.

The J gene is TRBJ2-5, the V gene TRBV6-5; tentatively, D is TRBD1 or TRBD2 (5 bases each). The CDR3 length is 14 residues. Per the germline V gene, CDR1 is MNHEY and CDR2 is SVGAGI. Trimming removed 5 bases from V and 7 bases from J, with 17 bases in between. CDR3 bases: TGTGCCAGCAGTACGGGGCCTTCTTACGGGACCCAGTACTTC. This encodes CASSTGPSYGTQYF.

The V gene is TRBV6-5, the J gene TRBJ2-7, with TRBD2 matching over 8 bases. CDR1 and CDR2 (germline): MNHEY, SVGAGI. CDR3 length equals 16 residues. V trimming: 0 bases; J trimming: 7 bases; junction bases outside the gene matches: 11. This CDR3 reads CASSYSGAGEGWEQYF. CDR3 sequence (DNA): TGTGCCAGCAGTTACTCTGGAGCGGGAGAGGGTTGGGAGCAGTACTTC.

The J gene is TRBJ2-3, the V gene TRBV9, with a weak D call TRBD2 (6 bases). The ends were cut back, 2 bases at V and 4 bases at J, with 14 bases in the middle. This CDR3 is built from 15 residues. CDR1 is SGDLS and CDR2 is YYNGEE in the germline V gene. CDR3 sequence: CASSVDGRGSDTQYF. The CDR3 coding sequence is TGTGCCAGCAGCGTTGACGGGAGAGGGTCAGATACGCAGTATTTT.

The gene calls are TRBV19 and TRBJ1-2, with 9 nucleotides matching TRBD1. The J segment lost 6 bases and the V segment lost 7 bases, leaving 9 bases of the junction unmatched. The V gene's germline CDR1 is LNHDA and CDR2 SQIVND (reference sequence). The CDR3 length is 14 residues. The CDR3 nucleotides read TGTGCCAGTATGGGGACAGGGCGGGTGCATGGCTACACCTTC. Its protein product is CASMGTGRVHGYTF.

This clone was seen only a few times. DNA for the CDR3: TGTGCCAGCAGTTTTCAACAGAATCAGCCCCAGCATTTT. Amino acid sequence: CASSFQQNQPQHF. The chain uses TRBV6-4 and TRBJ1-5; D remains unclear. The V gene's germline CDR1 is MRHNA and CDR2 SNTAGT. This CDR3 contains 13 residues. With 5 bases removed from V and 4 bases from J, the gap between germline ends came to 9 bases.

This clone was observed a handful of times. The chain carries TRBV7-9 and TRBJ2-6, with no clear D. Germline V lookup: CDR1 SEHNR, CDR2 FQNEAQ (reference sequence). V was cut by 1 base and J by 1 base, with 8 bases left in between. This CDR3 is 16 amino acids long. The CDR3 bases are TGTGCCAGCAGCTTAGGGGTCCAGTCTGGGGCCAACGTCCTGACTTTC. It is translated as CASSLGVQSGANVLTF.

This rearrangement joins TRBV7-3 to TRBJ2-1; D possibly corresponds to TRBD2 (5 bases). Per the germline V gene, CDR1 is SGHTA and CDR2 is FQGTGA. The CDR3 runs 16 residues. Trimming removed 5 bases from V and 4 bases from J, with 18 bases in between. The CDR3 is CASSPDSATGYNEQFF. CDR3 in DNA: TGTGCCAGCAGCCCAGATAGCGCCACGGGATACAATGAGCAGTTCTTC.

The CDR3 is CASSIRGRTEAFF. CDR3 DNA: TGTGCCAGCAGCATCAGGGGGCGGACTGAAGCTTTCTTT. This rearrangement joins TRBV25-1 to TRBJ1-1; 8 bases map to TRBD1. Unmatched junction bases numbered 5, after V lost 6 bases and J lost 5 bases. Germline V gives CDR1 MGHDK, CDR2 SYGVNS. The CDR3 extends over 13 amino acids.

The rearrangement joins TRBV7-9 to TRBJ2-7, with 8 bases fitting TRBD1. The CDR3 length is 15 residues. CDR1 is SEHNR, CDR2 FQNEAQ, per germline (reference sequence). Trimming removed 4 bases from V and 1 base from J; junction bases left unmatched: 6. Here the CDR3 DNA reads TGTGCCAGCAGCTCCGGACAGGGAGTGTCCTACGAGCAGTACTTC. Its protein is CASSSGQGVSYEQYF.

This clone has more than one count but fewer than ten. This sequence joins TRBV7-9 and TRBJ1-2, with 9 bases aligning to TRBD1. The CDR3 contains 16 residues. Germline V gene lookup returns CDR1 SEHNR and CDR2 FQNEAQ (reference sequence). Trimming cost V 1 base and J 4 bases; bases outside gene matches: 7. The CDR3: CASSLGGTGTFYGYTF. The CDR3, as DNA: TGTGCCAGCAGCTTAGGAGGGACAGGGACCTTCTATGGCTACACCTTC.

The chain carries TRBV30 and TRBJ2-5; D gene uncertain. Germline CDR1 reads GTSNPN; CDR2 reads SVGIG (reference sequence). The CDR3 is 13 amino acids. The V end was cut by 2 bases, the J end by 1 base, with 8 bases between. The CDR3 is CAWSTSLQETQYF. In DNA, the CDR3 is TGTGCCTGGAGTACGTCCCTCCAAGAGACCCAGTACTTC.

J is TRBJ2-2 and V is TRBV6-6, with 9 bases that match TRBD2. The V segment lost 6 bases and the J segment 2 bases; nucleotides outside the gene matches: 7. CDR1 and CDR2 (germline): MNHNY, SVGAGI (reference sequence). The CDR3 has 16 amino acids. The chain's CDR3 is CASSPGLARNTGELFF. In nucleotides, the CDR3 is TGTGCCAGCAGCCCTGGACTAGCGAGAAACACCGGGGAGCTGTTTTTT.

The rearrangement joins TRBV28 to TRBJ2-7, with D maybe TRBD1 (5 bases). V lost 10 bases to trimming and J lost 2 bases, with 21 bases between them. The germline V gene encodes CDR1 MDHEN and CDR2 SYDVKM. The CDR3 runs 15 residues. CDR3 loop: CATNLPGLGAYEQYF. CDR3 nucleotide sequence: TGTGCCACCAACCTCCCCGGGCTAGGGGCCTACGAGCAGTACTTC. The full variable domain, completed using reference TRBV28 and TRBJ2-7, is DVKVTQSSRYLVKRTGEKVFLECVQDMDHENMFWYRQDPGLGLRLIYFSYDVKMKEKGDIPEGYSVSREKKERFSLILESASTNQTSMYLCATNLPGLGAYEQYFGPGTRLTVT.

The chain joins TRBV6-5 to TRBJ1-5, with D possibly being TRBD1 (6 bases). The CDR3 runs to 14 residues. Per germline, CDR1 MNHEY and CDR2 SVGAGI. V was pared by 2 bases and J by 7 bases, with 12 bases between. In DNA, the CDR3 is TGTGCCAGCAGTTACACACAGGGCGGGCAGCCCCAGCATTTT. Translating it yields CASSYTQGGQPQHF.

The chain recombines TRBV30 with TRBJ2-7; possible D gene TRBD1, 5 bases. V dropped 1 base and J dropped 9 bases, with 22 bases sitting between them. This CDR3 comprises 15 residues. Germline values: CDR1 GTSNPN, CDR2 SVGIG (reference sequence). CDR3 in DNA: TGTGCCTGGAGTGGAATGGTTTCTGGGGCAGCAGTGCAGTACTTC. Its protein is CAWSGMVSGAAVQYF.

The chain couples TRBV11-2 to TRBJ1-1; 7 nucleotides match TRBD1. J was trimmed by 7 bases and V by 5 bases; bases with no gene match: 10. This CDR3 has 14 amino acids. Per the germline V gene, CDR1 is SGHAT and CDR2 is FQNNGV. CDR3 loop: CASSPRTGLNEAFF. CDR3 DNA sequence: TGTGCCAGCAGCCCCCGGACAGGTCTAAATGAAGCTTTCTTT.

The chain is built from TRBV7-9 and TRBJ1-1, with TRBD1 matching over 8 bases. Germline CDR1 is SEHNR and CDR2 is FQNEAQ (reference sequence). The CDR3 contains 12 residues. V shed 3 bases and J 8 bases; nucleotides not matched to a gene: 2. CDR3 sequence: CASSFWTGEAFF. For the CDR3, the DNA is TGTGCCAGCAGCTTTTGGACAGGGGAAGCTTTCTTT.